Below are 5 T cell receptor beta chains sequenced from a single sample in a study of T cells in women clearing cervical HPV infection. Libraries were prepared by immunoSEQ multiplex PCR; TCRdb keeps only in-frame clonotypes and omits some of them. The table lists roughly 36,000 clones. Sample: blood buffy coat. The receptors derive from a woman between 18 and 70 years old with a cervical HPV16 infection that either progressed to CIN3+ or cleared (not recorded which).

With respect to this clone: The CDR3 end is not reached by the read, which stops 3 residues before it; the germline J gene fills it in. V gene TRBV30 combines with J gene TRBJ2-3, with 10 nucleotides matching TRBD2. The CDR3 spans 13 residues. Germline V lookup: CDR1 GTSNPN, CDR2 SVGIG (reference sequence). The chain's CDR3 is CAWSGTSDETQYF. CDR3 DNA (partial): TGTGCCTGGAGCGGGACTAGCGATGAGACG.

A remark on this clone: The read halts 3 residues ahead of the CDR3 end, with the missing end drawn from the germline J gene. V gene TRBV7-9 combines with J gene TRBJ2-2, with TRBD1 identical over 7 bases. This CDR3 comprises 13 residues. Germline V lookup: CDR1 SEHNR, CDR2 FQNEAQ (reference sequence). The trim removed 5 bases at V and 10 bases at J, leaving 7 bases unmatched. This CDR3 is CASSPQGFEELFF. Incomplete CDR3 DNA: TGTGCCAGCAGCCCACAGGGGTTCGAGGAG.

Concerning this clone: The CDR3 end lies 3 residues beyond the end of the read and is filled in from the germline J gene. The gene calls are TRBV15 and TRBJ1-2; no definite D call. Germline loops: CDR1 LNHNV, CDR2 YYDKDF (reference sequence). The CDR3 runs 14 residues. CDR3 amino acids: CATSRDRPGGGYTF. The covered CDR3 bases are TGTGCCACCAGCAGAGATCGGCCAGGTGGAGGC.

Notes on this clone: The CDR3 end falls 3 residues outside the read, so it is completed with the germline J gene. The rearrangement uses TRBV20-1 and TRBJ1-1; D gene uncertain. The CDR3 runs 11 residues. Germline lookup yields CDR1 DFQATT and CDR2 SNEGSKA (reference sequence). The CDR3 spells CSAMMPGEAFF. The covered CDR3 bases are TGCAGTGCTATGATGCCAGGAGAG.

To note about this clone: The read finishes 3 residues shy of the CDR3 end, and the germline J gene is used to complete it. V gene TRBV18 combines with J gene TRBJ2-7; the D is unclear. Deletions cut 0 bases from V and 5 bases from J, with 14 bases between. Per the germline V gene, CDR1 is KGHSH and CDR2 is LQKENI. The CDR3 runs 15 residues. The CDR3 protein is CASSPPNSPFDEQYF. The sequenced CDR3 bases are TGTGCCAGCTCACCACCGAACTCCCCCTTCGACGAG.